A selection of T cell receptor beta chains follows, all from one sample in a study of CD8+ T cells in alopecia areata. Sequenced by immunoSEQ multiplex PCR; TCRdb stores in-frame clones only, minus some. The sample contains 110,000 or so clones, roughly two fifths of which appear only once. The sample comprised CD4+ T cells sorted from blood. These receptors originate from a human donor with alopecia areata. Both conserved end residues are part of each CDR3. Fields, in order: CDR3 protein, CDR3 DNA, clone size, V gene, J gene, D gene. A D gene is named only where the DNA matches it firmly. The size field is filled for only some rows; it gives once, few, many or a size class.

CDR3aa: CASTKGGSSYNEQFF
CDR3nt: TGTGCCAGCACCAAGGGCGGGAGCTCCTACAATGAGCAGTTCTTC
abundance: .
v_gene: TRBV6-5
j_gene: TRBJ2-1
d_gene: TRBD2

CDR3aa: CASRDESQGIPEQYF
CDR3nt: TGTGCCAGTAGGGACGAGAGCCAAGGAATTCCCGAGCAGTACTTC
abundance: few
v_gene: TRBV19
j_gene: TRBJ2-7
d_gene: .

CDR3aa: CASSQSSVNTEAFF
CDR3nt: TGCGCCAGCAGTCAATCGAGCGTGAACACTGAAGCTTTCTTT
abundance: .
v_gene: TRBV23-1
j_gene: TRBJ1-1
d_gene: .

CDR3aa: CSAPDYNEQFF
CDR3nt: TGCAGCGCCCCGGACTACAATGAGCAGTTCTTC
abundance: few
v_gene: TRBV29-1
j_gene: TRBJ2-1
d_gene: .

CDR3aa: CASRKTGRETQYF
CDR3nt: TGTGCCAGCAGGAAAACAGGGCGAGAGACCCAGTACTTC
abundance: .
v_gene: TRBV6-5
j_gene: TRBJ2-5
d_gene: .

CDR3aa: CSAEGTGGTGELFF
CDR3nt: TGCAGCGCAGAGGGGACAGGGGGCACCGGGGAGCTGTTTTTT
abundance: .
v_gene: TRBV29-1
j_gene: TRBJ2-2
d_gene: TRBD1

CDR3aa: CASSWTDSYEQYF
CDR3nt: TGTGCCAGCAGCTGGACAGACTCCTACGAGCAGTACTTC
abundance: .
v_gene: TRBV7-2
j_gene: TRBJ2-7
d_gene: .

CDR3aa: CASSQEETSGLSGANVLTF
CDR3nt: TGCGCCAGCAGCCAAGAAGAGACTAGCGGCCTCTCTGGGGCCAACGTCCTGACTTTC
abundance: .
v_gene: TRBV4-3
j_gene: TRBJ2-6
d_gene: TRBD2

CDR3aa: CASGRPYNEQFF
CDR3nt: TGTGCCAGCGGCCGACCCTACAATGAGCAGTTCTTC
abundance: .
v_gene: TRBV6-5
j_gene: TRBJ2-1
d_gene: .

CDR3aa: CASSQLQTQYF
CDR3nt: TGTGCCAGCAGCCAACTCCAGACCCAGTACTTC
abundance: few
v_gene: TRBV7-2
j_gene: TRBJ2-5
d_gene: .

CDR3aa: CASSLRGRATGANVLTF
CDR3nt: TGTGCCAGCAGCCTCCGCGGCAGGGCCACTGGGGCCAACGTCCTGACTTTC
abundance: .
v_gene: TRBV5-6
j_gene: TRBJ2-6
d_gene: .

CDR3aa: CSVTRGENTGELFF
CDR3nt: TGCAGCGTAACCAGGGGGGAGAACACCGGGGAGCTGTTTTTT
abundance: few
v_gene: TRBV29-1
j_gene: TRBJ2-2
d_gene: .